The rows below give T cell receptor beta chains drawn from one sample of a study of OX40 agonist ivuxolimab in advanced cancers. Using immunoSEQ multiplex PCR, the repertoire was profiled, and TCRdb retains in-frame clones only, with some absent. Of 15,000 to 20,000 clones in the sample, approximately 83% were seen once. Here the sequenced sample was CD4+ or CD8+ T cells sorted from blood, taken in a trial of the OX40 agonist ivuxolimab. These receptors were collected from an adult with an advanced solid tumor such as melanoma, head and neck, liver or kidney cancer. The CDR3 runs from the conserved cysteine through the conserved F or W. D genes are given only for firm matches. Clone size appears in some rows only: once, few, many, or a class for an expanded clone.

>-|TRBD1|TRBV6-1|15|TRBJ1-5
CASSETQGNNQPQHF
TGTGCCAGCAGTGAAACACAGGGGAACAATCAGCCCCAGCATTTT
>-|TRBD1|TRBV5-1|14|TRBJ2-7
CASSLQGAGYEQYF
TGCGCCAGCAGCCTCCAGGGGGCAGGCTACGAGCAGTACTTC
>few|-|TRBV6-5|14|TRBJ1-2
CASSYLGRGSGYTF
TGTGCCAGCAGTTACCTGGGGAGGGGAAGTGGCTACACCTTC
>-|-|TRBV6-1|11|TRBJ2-5
CASSEVWAQYF
TGTGCCAGCAGTGAAGTCTGGGCCCAGTACTTC
>few|TRBD2|TRBV7-2|13|TRBJ2-5
CASSRGLAGTQYF
TGTGCCAGCAGCCGCGGACTAGCGGGGACCCAGTACTTC
>-|-|TRBV10-3|15|TRBJ2-3
CAISESGLGADTQYF
TGTGCCATCAGTGAGTCCGGTTTGGGCGCAGATACGCAGTATTTT
>-|TRBD2|TRBV28|17|TRBJ2-7
CASSLHRGGRARYEQYF
TGTGCCAGCTCCCTTCATAGAGGCGGGAGGGCCAGGTACGAGCAGTACTTC
>-|-|TRBV2|10|TRBJ2-1
CAGRGNEQFF
TGTGCCGGCAGGGGCAATGAGCAGTTCTTC
>-|-|TRBV7-4|13|TRBJ2-5
CASSRRRGETQYF
TGTGCCAGCAGCCGGCGGCGAGGGGAGACCCAGTACTTC
>-|-|TRBV19|19|TRBJ2-3
CASSTRLLWGAGGPDTQYF
TGTGCCAGTAGTACCCGTCTCCTTTGGGGCGCAGGTGGACCAGATACGCAGTATTTT
>-|TRBD1|TRBV28|16|TRBJ1-5
CASTRRAGTVNQPQHF
TGTGCCAGCACCCGTCGCGCCGGGACAGTCAATCAGCCCCAGCATTTT
>-|TRBD2|TRBV4-2|17|TRBJ2-7
CASSQDHGSGVSYEQYF
TGTGCCAGCAGCCAAGATCATGGTAGCGGGGTATCCTACGAGCAGTACTTC
>-|-|TRBV27|11|TRBJ2-1
CASHDGSEQFF
TGTGCCAGCCATGACGGTTCTGAGCAGTTCTTC
>-|-|TRBV5-1|13|TRBJ2-4
CASSIPGVDIQYF
TGCGCCAGCAGCATCCCTGGGGTAGACATTCAGTACTTC